Presented here are 13 T cell receptor beta chains from one specimen sequenced in a study of blood T cell repertoires in COVID-19. Using immunoSEQ multiplex PCR, the repertoire was profiled, and TCRdb retains in-frame clones only, with some absent. The data contain about 64,000 clones, more than 75% of them singletons. Source material: peripheral blood. These receptor sequences come from a human donor in a cohort sampled during active COVID-19.

The V and J genes are TRBV13 and TRBJ1-6; TRBD1 is a possible D gene (6 bases). This CDR3 is built from 16 residues. The V gene lost 0 bases and the J gene lost 5 bases, with 11 bases spanning the gap. The germline V gene encodes CDR1 PRHDT and CDR2 FYEKMQ (reference sequence). The CDR3 protein is CASSLGLSGDNSPLHF. DNA for the CDR3: TGTGCCAGCAGCTTAGGCTTGTCAGGGGATAATTCACCCCTCCACTTT.

Remarks on this clone: One junction end does not reproduce the germline sequence, and a read error may be involved. The rearrangement links TRBV4-1 to TRBJ1-2; perhaps TRBD1 as D (5 bases). Germline CDR1 reads MGHRA; CDR2 reads YSYEKL. The CDR3 spans 17 residues. The CDR3 region is CASSLLYSDRANYDYTF. The CDR3 coding sequence is TGCGCCAGCAGCCTCCTCTACTCTGACAGAGCTAACTATGACTACACCTTC.

In its sample, this clone was seen once. This chain connects TRBV11-3 to TRBJ2-5; 10 bases fit TRBD1. With V trimmed by 4 bases and J by 1 base, 6 bases remained unmatched. The CDR3 sequence is 16 residues long. Per germline, CDR1 SGHNT and CDR2 YENEEA. CDR3 amino acids: CASSYRDRGGQETQYF. CDR3 in DNA: TGTGCCAGCAGCTACAGGGACAGGGGCGGCCAAGAGACCCAGTACTTC.

This clone was detected only a few times. The chain is built from TRBV29-1 and TRBJ2-2; unclear D gene. CDR1 and CDR2 from the germline V gene are SQVTM and ANQGSEA. The ends were cut back, 7 bases at V and 4 bases at J, with 13 bases in the middle. The CDR3 sequence is 13 residues long. Written as DNA, the CDR3 is TGCAGCGCGAAGACCCGCGGCACCGGGGAGCTGTTTTTT. This encodes CSAKTRGTGELFF.

This chain uses TRBV5-6 with TRBJ2-7; weak D call: TRBD1 (5 bases). Germline V gene lookup returns CDR1 SGHDT and CDR2 YYEEEE. The CDR3 is 14 amino acids. Deletions cut 0 bases from V and 0 bases from J, with 7 bases between. This CDR3 reads CASSLVRGSYEQYF. CDR3 in DNA: TGTGCCAGCAGCTTGGTTAGGGGCTCCTACGAGCAGTACTTC. Supplemented by reference TRBV5-6 and TRBJ2-7, the full variable domain reads DAGVTQSPTHLIKTRGQQVTLRCSPKSGHDTVSWYQQALGQGPQFIFQYYEEEERQRGNFPDRFSGHQFPNYSSELNVNALLLGDSALYLCASSLVRGSYEQYFGPGTRLTVT.

This clone was recorded a few times. A junction end diverges from the germline sequence, so it may reflect a read error. The V call is TRBV5-1, the J call TRBJ1-1; tentatively, D is TRBD1 (5 bases). Germline CDR1 SGHRS, CDR2 YFSETQ. CDR3 length: 14 residues. The CDR3 DNA is TGCGCCAGCAGCTTCAATCCAGGGAACCCTGAAGCTTTCTTT. Its translation: CASSFNPGNPEAFF. The full variable domain, its missing parts supplied by reference TRBV5-1 and TRBJ1-1, is KAGVTQTPRYLIKTRGQQVTLSCSPISGHRSVSWYQQTPGQGLQFLFEYFSETQRNKGNFPGRFSGRQFSNSRSEMNVSTLELGDSALYLCASSFNPGNPEAFFGQGTRLTVV.

This chain uses TRBV6-5 with TRBJ2-6; 7 bases fit TRBD1. The length of the CDR3 is 15 residues. The ends lost 5 bases at V and 0 bases at J; junction bases unmatched: 1. CDR1 is MNHEY and CDR2 is SVGAGI in the germline V gene. The CDR3 sequence is CASSRTGSGANVLTF. The DNA of the CDR3 is TGTGCCAGCAGTCGGACAGGCTCTGGGGCCAACGTCCTGACTTTC.

This chain connects TRBV7-6 to TRBJ1-4; D is undetermined. CDR1 and CDR2 from the germline V gene are SGHVS and FNYEAQ. This CDR3 is built from 16 residues. Trimming removed 2 bases at V and 5 bases at J, with 15 bases between. Here the CDR3 reads CASSLRPEGGNEKLFF. DNA of the CDR3: TGTGCCAGCAGCTTACGACCGGAAGGCGGGAATGAAAAACTGTTTTTT.

The chain recombines TRBV2 with TRBJ2-1; D might be TRBD2 (5 bases). V shed 5 bases and J shed 11 bases, with 31 bases lying between them. This CDR3 is 18 amino acids long. Per germline, CDR1 SNHLY and CDR2 FYNNEI. CDR3 in DNA: TGTGCCAGCAGTTTCGAATCGGGAACGCGCGGCCCGGTGTCGCAGCAGTTCTTC. It encodes CASSFESGTRGPVSQQFF.

This clone was picked up one time. The chain is built from TRBV5-1 and TRBJ2-5, with D perhaps matching TRBD1 (5 bases). Trimming removed 4 bases from V and 5 bases from J, with 12 bases in between. The CDR3 loop spans 13 amino acids. Germline V lookup: CDR1 SGHRS, CDR2 YFSETQ. CDR3: CASSEGDWETQYF. CDR3 DNA sequence: TGCGCCAGCAGCGAAGGGGATTGGGAGACCCAGTACTTC.

This chain joins TRBV3-1 (or the pseudogene TRBV3-2) and TRBJ2-1, with 10 bases that match TRBD2. The CDR3 runs to 14 residues. Germline CDR1 LGHDT, CDR2 YNNKEL (reference sequence). The V segment lost 6 bases and the J segment 5 bases; nucleotides outside the gene matches: 4. The CDR3 bases are TGTGCCAGCAGGACTAGCGGGCCAAACAATGAGCAGTTCTTC. As protein: CASRTSGPNNEQFF.

V is TRBV2 and J is TRBJ2-5, with 8 bases aligning to TRBD1. Trimming removed 4 bases from V and 2 bases from J; junction bases left unmatched: 6. Germline V gene lookup returns CDR1 SNHLY and CDR2 FYNNEI. This CDR3 is 15 amino acids long. The CDR3 DNA follows: TGTGCCAGCAGTGCTGACAGGGGTCGTCAAGAGACCCAGTACTTC. Protein: CASSADRGRQETQYF.

As DNA, the CDR3 is TGTGCCAGCAGCCAAGGCGTAGCGGGGGGCCCTTCTTACGAGCAGTACGTC. This codes for CASSQGVAGGPSYEQYV. The rearrangement joins TRBV3-1 (or the pseudogene TRBV3-2) to TRBJ2-7; 10 bases line up with TRBD2. The CDR3 contains 17 residues. CDR1 and CDR2 (germline): LGHDT, YNNKEL (reference sequence). The junction had 10 bases not matched to a gene; V was cut back by 1 base and J by 4 bases.